This TCR beta chain originates from a study of T cells in Graves' hyperthyroidism and ophthalmopathy. This clonotype was observed at least ten times. RNA transcripts yielded amplified TCR beta CDR3 regions. During a first-round RT-PCR of the TCR CDR3, the HTBI primer set was used. Via MiXCR, TCRdb re-called the multiplex PCR reads, giving one row per CDR3 protein. This sample has over 500,000 distinct CDR3 sequences, with 17% found just once. Over 9 ml of fresh peripheral blood supplied the PBMCs. V lost 0 bases, J lost 5 bases, and 9 bases lay in between. The CDR3 covers 14 residues. Germline loops: CDR1 SGDLS, CDR2 YYNGEE.

The source is a woman aged 18-29 years with Graves' ophthalmopathy. Sequences were obtained from blood. The chain joins TRBV9 to TRBJ1-5; D uncertain. The CDR3 region has the DNA TGTGCCAGCAGCGTAGACGGGCTCGATCAGCCCCAGCATTTT. Translation gives CASSVDGLDQPQHF.